What follows are 2 T cell receptor beta chains derived from one specimen sequenced in a study of identical twins. TCRdb itself ran the 5' RACE reads through MiXCR, one entry per CDR3 protein. This repertoire shows some 240,000 distinct CDR3 sequences, under 12% found once; its top ten account for roughly 10%. Sequenced sample: memory T cells sorted from blood. The origin of the receptors is a man in his fifties or sixties in good health.

In its sample, this clonotype was seen many times. The chain has TRBV5-1 and TRBJ1-2; the D gene is possibly TRBD1 (6 bases). V was pared by 0 bases and J by 2 bases, with 11 bases between. Germline V CDR1 and CDR2: SGHRS, YFSETQ. The CDR3 covers 15 residues. CDR3 in amino acids: CASSLGYRENYGYTF. DNA of the CDR3: TGCGCCAGCAGCTTGGGGTACAGGGAAAACTATGGCTACACCTTC.

Many counts were recorded for this clonotype. This chain links TRBV5-1 with TRBJ2-7, with D hard to call. Trimming removed 0 bases from V and 3 bases from J, with 7 bases in between. Germline V gives CDR1 SGHRS, CDR2 YFSETQ. This CDR3 region has 13 residues. CDR3 residues: CASSLDGNYEQYF. The DNA for the CDR3 is TGCGCCAGCAGCTTGGATGGCAACTACGAGCAGTACTTC.